One sample yielded the 8 T cell receptor beta chains listed below, sequenced in a study of T-cell reconstitution after alpha-beta-depleted transplantation in children. Unique molecular identifiers were used to barcode this TCRbeta library. TCRdb re-called the PCR reads through MiXCR, storing one row per CDR3 protein. The sample includes thousands of distinct CDR3 sequences, roughly 24% seen only once; the top ten take about 54%. Sequencing was performed on PBMCs, mostly from graft donor cells, taken 60 days after TCRalphabeta/CD19-depleted stem cell transplant. The receptors were gathered from a boy under two years old who had a stem cell transplant for acute myeloid leukemia, so the T cells may come from the graft donor.

This clonotype was counted many times. V usage is TRBV6-1 and J usage is TRBJ2-7, with unresolved D. Germline V gives CDR1 MNHNS, CDR2 SASEGT. There are 15 residues in the CDR3. V lost 0 bases and J lost 7, with 16 bases in between. Here the CDR3 DNA reads TGTGCCAGCAGTGAAGCGCTGGATCTCTATACTGAGCAGTACTTC. Its translation: CASSEALDLYTEQYF.

This clonotype qualifies as large. The V call is TRBV13, the J call TRBJ2-2; D unclear. V was pared by 3 bases and J by 4 bases, with 3 bases between. CDR1 is PRHDT, CDR2 FYEKMQ, per germline (reference sequence). This CDR3 has 12 amino acids. The CDR3 protein is CASSFPTGELFF. The DNA for the CDR3 is TGTGCCAGCAGCTTTCCCACCGGGGAGCTGTTTTTT.

This clonotype was counted at least ten times. The genes are TRBV5-4 and TRBJ2-3; TRBD1 is a possible D gene (6 bases). The CDR3 is made up of 16 amino acids. Germline V lookup: CDR1 SGHNT, CDR2 YYREEE (reference sequence). V dropped 4 bases and J dropped 1 base, with 16 bases sitting between them. The CDR3 region is CASSIDRRRGTDTQYF. CDR3 coding DNA: TGTGCCAGCAGCATCGACAGGAGAAGAGGCACAGATACGCAGTATTTT.

The chain combines TRBV3-1 with TRBJ1-2; D gene uncertain. The CDR3 spans 15 residues. Trimming shortened V by 10 bases and J by 6 bases, and 24 bases separated the two germline ends. Germline loops: CDR1 LGHDT, CDR2 YNNKEL (reference sequence). This chain's CDR3 is CATTQDRAPLDGYTF. CDR3 coding DNA: TGTGCCACCACCCAAGACCGGGCACCCCTGGATGGCTACACCTTC.

By share of the sample, this clonotype is medium-sized. V is TRBV13 and J is TRBJ2-1, with 7 bases matching TRBD1. From germline, CDR1 is PRHDT and CDR2 FYEKMQ (reference sequence). The CDR3 sequence is 14 residues long. V trimming: 5 bases; J trimming: 7 bases; junction bases outside the gene matches: 8. In nucleotides, the CDR3 is TGTGCCAGCAGCCTAGACCACAGGGGAAATGAGCAGTTCTTC. It is translated as CASSLDHRGNEQFF.

The CDR3, as DNA: TGTGCCAGCAGTCAGGACAGGAACACTGAAGCTTTCTTT. The encoded protein is CASSQDRNTEAFF. The chain employs TRBV12-3 or TRBV12-4 and TRBJ1-1; a possible D gene is TRBD1 (6 bases). The CDR3 covers 13 residues. Trimming cost V 5 bases and J 1 base, with 8 bases left between them.

In this sample, this clonotype turned up many times. This chain uses TRBV12-3 or TRBV12-4 with TRBJ2-5; 10 nucleotides agree with TRBD2. The CDR3 is made up of 16 amino acids. J was trimmed by 3 bases and V by 1 base; bases with no gene match: 5. CDR3 coding DNA: TGTGCCAGCAGTTTAGGGGCCGGACTAGCGGAAGAGACCCAGTACTTC. Amino acid sequence: CASSLGAGLAEETQYF.

This clonotype was counted many times. The chain recombines TRBV5-1 with TRBJ2-5; 9 nucleotides line up with TRBD2. The germline V gene encodes CDR1 SGHRS and CDR2 YFSETQ. This CDR3 has 16 residues. V was pared by 0 bases and J by 5 bases, with 8 bases of the junction left unmatched. The CDR3 bases are TGCGCCAGCAGCTTGGGAGGCGGGGGGGCCGGGGAGACCCAGTACTTC. Its protein product is CASSLGGGGAGETQYF. The complete variable domain, with remaining parts taken from reference TRBV5-1 and TRBJ2-5, reads KAGVTQTPRYLIKTRGQQVTLSCSPISGHRSVSWYQQTPGQGLQFLFEYFSETQRNKGNFPGRFSGRQFSNSRSEMNVSTLELGDSALYLCASSLGGGGAGETQYFGPGTRLLVL.